This T cell receptor beta chain was captured by sequencing in a study of human T cells and chemical hapten exposure. Overall study context: The patients were mostly female; they had alopecia areata, totalis or universalis. Whole-study results and caveats: Patch test score showed a positive correlation with PT1 expanded TCR counts. Expanded TCRs grouped into significantly more large CDR3 similarity clusters than controls produced.

TCRdb called the RACE reads again in MiXCR, with one record for every CDR3 protein. This table holds 35,000 to 45,000 distinct CDR3 sequences, more than 8.5% found once. The length of the CDR3 is 12 residues. Trimming removed 2 bases from V and 5 bases from J, with 9 bases in between. From germline, CDR1 is DFQATT and CDR2 SNEGSKA (reference sequence). As to time point: patch test 2, 6 weeks after DPC sensitization. Treatment given: therapeutic diphenylcyclopropenone sensitization with weekly scalp DPC. Each patch-test visit's blood sample preceded patch application. This clonotype was seen a handful of times. Its cognate antigen is unknown.

This sequence was found in a woman in her 40s with alopecia areata. Some clones in this sample may be carry-over from other donors' samples. The rearrangement uses TRBV20-1 and TRBJ2-5, with D possibly matching TRBD2 (6 bases). Material: whole blood, obtained in connection with sensitization to the hapten diphenylcyclopropenone (DPC). The CDR3 DNA follows: TGCAGTGCTAGAACTGGAGGGGAGACCCAGTACTTC. This codes for CSARTGGETQYF.